This T cell receptor beta chain was recovered during a study of blood T cell repertoires in COVID-19 (dated by TCRdb to about 2020). A note on the overall study: Collaborator samples came from the United States, Italy and Spain and covered acute and convalescent phases of COVID-19. The sample metadata nearly always contained a de-identified subject ID, COVID-19 status, age in years and sex. Samples were obtained from the ongoing ImmuneRACE study (first 160 participants) and from 950 to 1,500 subjects provided by 6 global collaborators. Deeply sampled blood TCRbeta repertoires from subjects exposed to, actively infected with, or recovered from COVID-19 were included in the dataset. The repertoires were released in a freely available public database intended as a resource for research on the immune response to SARS-CoV-2. HLA class I and class II types, where available, came from metadata supplied by the sample provider rather than from assay-based typing. The prospective study material was composed of cDNA or gDNA derived from T cells, B-cell-depleted T cells, or PBMCs. General conclusions and limits of the study: The amount of clinical and demographic metadata varied by source and participant and was provided uncurated.

CDR3 length: 13 amino acids, cysteine to phenylalanine. CDR3 DNA only is kept here, 39 bases in frame from base 1. The junction shows trimming of 5 bases on V and 7 bases on J, plus 9 bases between the germline ends. Taken from the germline V gene, the CDR1 and CDR2 loops are KGHSH and LQKENI. For this clone: No cognate antigen has been identified for it. The record has no base qualities; no much larger clone is one base away.

TCRbeta CDR3 regions were amplified from genomic DNA using the immunoSEQ Assay, a bias-controlled multiplex PCR. Turning to the authors' computational methods: Within the assay, amplification of reference gene primers was used to estimate how many nucleated cells each sample contained. To quantify the absolute abundance of each unique TCRbeta CDR3 rearrangement, sequence reads were collapsed and filtered. Productive Simpson clonality was computed per sample as the square root of Simpson's diversity index over productive rearrangements. Not all clones reach the TCRdb copy of this immuneACCESS table, which keeps in-frame sequences only. Checked studies attribute under half of the gap to unresolved V genes and leave the rest unexplained. That table supplies the V and J calls and clone size; D and trimming were determined from the DNA. The sample yields fewer than 200,000 clones; approximately 84% were counted once. The ten largest clones add up to roughly a tenth of the sample.

Each collaborating institution followed its own protocols to collect whole blood in K2EDTA tubes. Collaborator samples were shipped for TCRbeta analysis as frozen whole blood, isolated PBMCs, or DNA extracted from either sample type. The receptor chain draws on TRBV18 and TRBJ1-6; the best D guess is TRBD1, with 6 bases matching. What was sequenced was peripheral blood. This TCR was sampled from a man aged 70 or older with active or convalescent COVID-19. The DNA reads TGTGCCAGCTCAGCTGGACAGAATTCACCCCTCCACTTT. Its product reads: CASSAGQNSPLHF.